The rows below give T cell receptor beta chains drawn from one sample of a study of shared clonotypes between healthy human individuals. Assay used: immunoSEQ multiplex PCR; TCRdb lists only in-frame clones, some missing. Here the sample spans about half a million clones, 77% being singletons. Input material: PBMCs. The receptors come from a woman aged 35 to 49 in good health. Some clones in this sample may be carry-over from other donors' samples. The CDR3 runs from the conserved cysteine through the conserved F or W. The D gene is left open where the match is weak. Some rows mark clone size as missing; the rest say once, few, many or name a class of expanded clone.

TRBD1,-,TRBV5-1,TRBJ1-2,TGCGCCAGCAGAGCACCGGGACAGAACTATGGCTACACCTTC,CASRAPGQNYGYTF
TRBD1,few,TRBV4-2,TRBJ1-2,TGTGCCAGCAGACAGGGGTGGGATTTCTACACCTTC,CASRQGWDFYTF
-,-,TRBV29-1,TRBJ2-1,TGCAGCGTTGAAGTTTCAGGGAACAATGAGCAGTTCTTC,CSVEVSGNNEQFF
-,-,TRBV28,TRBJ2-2,TGTGCCAGCAGTTCGAACCGGGGGAGGATCGGGGAGCTGTTTTTT,CASSSNRGRIGELFF
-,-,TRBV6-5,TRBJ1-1,TGTGCCAGCAGTTACTCTGGGGGGGACACTGAAGCTTTCTTT,CASSYSGGDTEAFF
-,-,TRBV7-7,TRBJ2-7,TGTGCCAGCAGCCTCGGGGCGGAAAGCGTCTACGAGCAGTACTTC,CASSLGAESVYEQYF
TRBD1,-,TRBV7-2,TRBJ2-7,TGTGCCAGCAGCAGGACAGGCGGCGAGCAGTACTTC,CASSRTGGEQYF
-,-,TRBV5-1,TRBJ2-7,TGCGCCAGCAGCCTTGGACGCAGGGCCGCGAGCTCCTACGAGCAGTACTTC,CASSLGRRAASSYEQYF
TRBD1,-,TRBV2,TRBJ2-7,TGTGCCAGCAGTGCAGGGACAGGGTTCGAGCAGTACTTC,CASSAGTGFEQYF
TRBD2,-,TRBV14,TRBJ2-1,TGTGCCAGCAGCCCGAATAGCCTACTAGCGGGAGGAGGGCAGTTCTTC,CASSPNSLLAGGGQFF
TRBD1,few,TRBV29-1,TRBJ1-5,TGCAGCGTTGGGACAGGTTGGGATCAGCCCCAGCATTTT,CSVGTGWDQPQHF
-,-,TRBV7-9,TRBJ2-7,TGTGCCAGCAGCTTAGTGTCCGGGTTCTACGAGCAGTACTTC,CASSLVSGFYEQYF
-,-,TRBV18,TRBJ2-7,TGTGCCAGCTCACTTGGGTCCATGGGGGTCGAGCAGTACTTC,CASSLGSMGVEQYF
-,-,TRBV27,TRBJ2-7,TGTGCCAGCAGTTTATATGCATCCCTGGGCGAGCAGTACTTC,CASSLYASLGEQYF
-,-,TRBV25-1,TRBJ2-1,TGTGCCAGCAGTGAAAGAGGGGGGAATGAGCAGTTCTTC,CASSERGGNEQFF
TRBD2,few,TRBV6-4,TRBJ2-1,TGTGCCAGCAGTGAACTAGCGGGATCGTACAATGAGCAGTTCTTC,CASSELAGSYNEQFF
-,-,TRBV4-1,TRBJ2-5,TGCGCCAGCAGCCAAGCTTTGAGTGGCAGATACCAAGAGACCCAGTACTTC,CASSQALSGRYQETQYF
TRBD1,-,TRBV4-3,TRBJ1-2,TGCGCCAGCAGCCAAGACCCGGGACAGCCCACTAACTATGGCTACACCTTC,CASSQDPGQPTNYGYTF
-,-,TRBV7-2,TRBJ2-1,TGTGCCAGCAGCCGGGGGTATGTGAATGAGCAGTTCTTC,CASSRGYVNEQFF
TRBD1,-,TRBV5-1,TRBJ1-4,TGCGCCAGCAGCGCCCAGGGGGCTGATGAAAAACTGTTTTTT,CASSAQGADEKLFF
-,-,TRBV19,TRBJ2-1,TGTGCCAGTAGTATTCAGAGCTCCTACAATGAGCAGTTCTTC,CASSIQSSYNEQFF
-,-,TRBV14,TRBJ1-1,TGTGCCAGCAGCCCACAGCGGAACACTGAAGCTTTCTTT,CASSPQRNTEAFF
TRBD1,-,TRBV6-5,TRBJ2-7,TGTGCCAGCAGAAGACAGGGGTCCTACGAGCAGTACTTC,CASRRQGSYEQYF
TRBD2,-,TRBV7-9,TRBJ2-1,TGTGCCAGCAGCTTCGGGCTAGCGGGAAACGAGCAGTTCTTC,CASSFGLAGNEQFF
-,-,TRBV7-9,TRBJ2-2,TGTGCCAGCAGCGCGGTAGCGTCGAACACCGGGGAGCTGTTTTTT,CASSAVASNTGELFF
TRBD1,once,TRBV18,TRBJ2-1,TGTGCCAGCTCACCCGAGACAGGGGGCGGTGAGCAGTTCTTC,CASSPETGGGEQFF
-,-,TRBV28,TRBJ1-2,TGTGCCAGCAGTTTACTCGCAGGGGACTATGGCTACACCTTC,CASSLLAGDYGYTF
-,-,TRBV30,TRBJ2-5,TGTGCCTGGAGTGGACACCGGGGCCTCGAAGAGACCCAGTACTTC,CAWSGHRGLEETQYF
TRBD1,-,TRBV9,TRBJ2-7,TGTGCCAGCAGCCGTCAGGGACAGGGGGCCTACGAGCAGTACTTC,CASSRQGQGAYEQYF
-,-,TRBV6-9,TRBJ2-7,TGTGCCAGCAGTTGGGGGACATTTCTTTACGAGCAGTACTTC,CASSWGTFLYEQYF
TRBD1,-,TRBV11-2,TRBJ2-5,TGTGCCAGCAGCTCGGACCTCACAGGGGACGAGACCCAGTACTTC,CASSSDLTGDETQYF
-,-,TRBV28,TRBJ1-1,TGTGCCAGCAGTTCCACCCAGAGAGTTAAAGCTTTCTTT,CASSSTQRVKAFF
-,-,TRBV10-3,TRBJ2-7,TGTGCCATCAGTGAGTTTGGAAGCCCGGTCGAGCAGTACTTC,CAISEFGSPVEQYF
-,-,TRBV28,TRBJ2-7,TGTGCCAGCAGTTTGGGAGTCTACGAGCAGTACTTC,CASSLGVYEQYF
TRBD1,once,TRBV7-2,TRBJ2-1,TGTGCCAGCAGGACTGACAGGGGGCGCTACAATGAGCAGTTCTTC,CASRTDRGRYNEQFF
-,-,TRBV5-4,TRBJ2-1,TGTGCCAGCAGCTTGGTGGAATGGGACAATGAGCAGTTCTTC,CASSLVEWDNEQFF
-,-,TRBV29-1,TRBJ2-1,TGCAGCGTTGAAGGGTTAGCGGCTCAATACAATGAGCAGTTCTTC,CSVEGLAAQYNEQFF
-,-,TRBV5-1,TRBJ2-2,TGCGCCAGCAGCTGGACGACAGATTACACCGGGGAGCTGTTTTTT,CASSWTTDYTGELFF
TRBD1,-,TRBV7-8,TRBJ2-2,TGTGCCAGCAGTTCCGGGACAGAGAACACCGGGGAGCTGTTTTTT,CASSSGTENTGELFF
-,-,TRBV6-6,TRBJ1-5,TGTGCCAGCAGTTACTCAGGCAGGGTAGATCAGCCCCAGCATTTT,CASSYSGRVDQPQHF
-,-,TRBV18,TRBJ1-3,TGTGCCAGCTCACCAGGGACCTCTGGAAACACCATATATTTT,CASSPGTSGNTIYF